This is a list of T cell receptor beta chains from one sample in a study of T cells in Graves' hyperthyroidism and ophthalmopathy. Via MiXCR, TCRdb re-called the multiplex PCR reads, giving one row per CDR3 protein. The profile covers some 400,000 distinct CDR3 sequences, with around 14% appearing a single time and more than 9.5% taken by the ten largest. Sequencing was done on a sample of blood. The receptors come from a woman aged 60-75 years with Graves' hyperthyroidism. Each CDR3 is given with its conserved first and last residue. A D gene is named only where the DNA matches it firmly. Not all rows give a size; the values are once, few, many and, for expanded clones, a class.

14 TRBD1 TRBJ2-1 TRBV5-4 few TGTGCCAGCAGCCCTGGGGGACAGGGATATGAGCAGTTCTTC CASSPGGQGYEQFF
15 - TRBJ2-7 TRBV18 few TGTGCCAGCTCACCAGGGACGGTGAGCTCCTACGAGCAGTACTTC CASSPGTVSSYEQYF
16 TRBD1 TRBJ1-2 TRBV6-1 many TGTGCCAGCAGTGAACTACGACAGGGGAATAACTATGGCTACACCTTC CASSELRQGNNYGYTF
13 TRBD2 TRBJ2-1 TRBV6-4 - TGTGCCAGCGGGACTAGCGGGAGTGGGGGGCAGTTCTTC CASGTSGSGGQFF
16 TRBD1 TRBJ2-2 TRBV7-8 few TGTGCCAGCAGCTTAGGGGGACAGGGAAACACCGGGGAGCTGTTTTTT CASSLGGQGNTGELFF
14 - TRBJ2-3 TRBV5-1 few TGCGCCAGCAGTCGGACTGAAGGTGACGATACGCAGTATTTT CASSRTEGDDTQYF
15 TRBD1 TRBJ1-2 TRBV6-2/TRBV6-3 - TGTGCCATAAACAGGGGGACAGGGGGTTGGTATGGCTACACCTTC CAINRGTGGWYGYTF
15 TRBD2 TRBJ2-1 TRBV19 - TGTGCCAGTAACCCACTAGCGGGAGGGCCAGTTGAGCAGTTCTTC CASNPLAGGPVEQFF
16 - TRBJ2-6 TRBV6-1 - TGTGCCAGCACCCCTCTCATCCGCTCTGGGGCCAACGTCCTGACTTTC CASTPLIRSGANVLTF
15 - TRBJ1-3 TRBV5-1 many TGCGCCAGCAGCTGGGGCCCAGGATCTGGAAACACCATATATTTT CASSWGPGSGNTIYF
17 TRBD1 TRBJ2-6 TRBV18 few TGTGCCAGCTCCCGCCCGGGACAGAGCTCTGGGGCCAACGTCCTGACTTTC CASSRPGQSSGANVLTF
15 TRBD2 TRBJ2-4 TRBV19 - TGTGCCAGTAGCGGACGGGGGGTTATGGGAAACATTCAGTACTTC CASSGRGVMGNIQYF
14 - TRBJ1-6 TRBV2 many TGTGCCACCGCAGTAGGGGCTTACGGGTCACCCCTCCACTTT CATAVGAYGSPLHF
14 - TRBJ2-7 TRBV18 many TGTGCCAGCTCACCAGAGGCTGTTTCCTACGAGCAGTACTTC CASSPEAVSYEQYF
14 - TRBJ1-2 TRBV24-1 - TGTGCCACCAGTGATGCCGGGACATATTACGGCTACACCTTC CATSDAGTYYGYTF
13 TRBD1 TRBJ2-7 TRBV18 - TGTGCCAGCTCGAGGGGACAGGTTTACGAGCAGTACTTC CASSRGQVYEQYF